What follows are 6 T cell receptor beta chains derived from one specimen sequenced in a study of T cell responses to AZD1222 COVID-19 vaccine. The method was immunoSEQ multiplex PCR; TCRdb's version includes in-frame clones alone and lacks a portion of them. The sample has roughly 120,000 clones; 80% to 95% are singletons. Material: peripheral blood, obtained on day 0 of AZD1222 vaccination. The source is an adult in good health.

This chain connects TRBV7-9 to TRBJ2-1; a possible D gene is TRBD1 (6 bases). The CDR3 loop spans 13 amino acids. Between the trimmed V and J ends, which lost 7 bases and 5 bases, there was a span of 12 bases. CDR1 is SEHNR and CDR2 is FQNEAQ in the germline V gene (reference sequence). CDR3 in DNA: TGTGCCAGCACCCTGGGGGCAAACAATGAGCAGTTCTTC. It encodes CASTLGANNEQFF. Full variable domain (missing parts from reference TRBV7-9 and TRBJ2-1): DTGVSQNPRHKITKRGQNVTFRCDPISEHNRLYWYRQTLGQGPEFLTYFQNEAQLEKSRLLSDRFSAERPKGSFSTLEIQRTEQGDSAMYLCASTLGANNEQFFGPGTRLTVL.

The chain recombines TRBV7-9 with TRBJ1-4, with 9 bases identical to TRBD1. This CDR3 is built from 15 residues. In germline, CDR1 is SEHNR, CDR2 FQNEAQ (reference sequence). Germline trimming cut 5 bases from V and 8 bases from J; bases unmatched to any gene: 9. The DNA for the CDR3 is TGTGCCAGCAGCACAGAGGGACAGGGAAAGGAAAAACTGTTTTTT. It yields the protein CASSTEGQGKEKLFF.

The chain links TRBV25-1 to TRBJ1-6; tentatively, D is TRBD1 (5 bases). Germline V gene data show CDR1 as MGHDK and CDR2 as SYGVNS. This CDR3 spans 15 amino acids. V dropped 2 bases and J dropped 6 bases, with 11 bases sitting between them. CDR3 sequence (DNA): TGTGCCAGCAGTGAACACGAGACAGCTAATTCACCCCTCCACTTT. Encoded protein: CASSEHETANSPLHF.

The V and J genes are TRBV28 and TRBJ2-7; weak D call: TRBD1 (5 bases). Trimming took 6 bases from V and 5 from J, leaving 20 bases between them. The CDR3 runs 15 residues. The V gene's germline CDR1 is MDHEN and CDR2 SYDVKM. Written as DNA, the CDR3 is TGTGCCAGCAGCACTTCACCGGGCCTAGGGGACGAGCAGTACTTC. This codes for CASSTSPGLGDEQYF.

With respect to this clone: The same CDR3 arises from other DNA sequences in this sample as well. V and J are TRBV3-1 (or the pseudogene TRBV3-2) and TRBJ1-6; perhaps TRBD1 as D (5 bases). The V gene's germline CDR1 is LGHDT and CDR2 YNNKEL (reference sequence). The CDR3 has 14 residues. Trimming removed 1 base from V and 6 bases from J, with 7 bases in between. CDR3 in DNA: TGTGCCAGCAGCCAAGCTCAGGGTAATTCACCCCTCCACTTT. Its translation is CASSQAQGNSPLHF.

The chain links TRBV2 to TRBJ1-2; D not resolved. The CDR3 has 12 amino acids. The V gene's germline CDR1 is SNHLY and CDR2 FYNNEI. V was shortened by 3 bases and J by 6 bases, with 8 bases between the two germline ends. DNA for the CDR3: TGTGCCAGCAGTGATGAAACGAATGGCTACACCTTC. This codes for CASSDETNGYTF.